This T cell receptor (beta chain) comes out of a study of blood T cell repertoires in COVID-19. Across the whole study: Sources were T cells, B-cell-depleted T cells, or PBMCs; the material itself was cDNA or gDNA.

Per the authors' pipeline: Counts of nucleated cells, estimated from reference gene primer amplification, were obtained. The method was immunoSEQ multiplex PCR; TCRdb's version includes in-frame clones alone and lacks a portion of them. That table furnishes V, J and clone size, whereas the DNA furnished D and trimming. The data show hundreds of thousands of clones, approximately 86% seen once. Living in about two dozen US areas, the participants were between roughly 18 and 89 years of age. Participants' own reports of clinical history determined their cohort assignment. Sequenced: PBMCs or T cells enriched from blood (not recorded which). The clonotype was recovered from a woman in her twenties or thirties with acute COVID-19.

CDR3 region: CASSLAGENYGYTF. The CDR3, as DNA: TGTGCCAGCAGCTTAGCGGGAGAGAACTATGGCTACACCTTC. The V gene is TRBV7-2, the J gene TRBJ1-2; D not resolved. Germline loops: CDR1 SGHTA, CDR2 FQGNSA. V was cut by 0 bases and J by 2 bases, with 7 bases left in between. This CDR3 has 14 residues.